Sequencing of this T cell receptor (beta chain) was carried out in a study of blood T cells in healthy people across ages. The authors ran a second PCR of about 7 to 11 cycles using a sample-barcoded 5' primer and a J-beta primer mix. Each CDR3 protein gets one entry after TCRdb re-called the 5' RACE reads with MiXCR. The table shows 1.2 million to 1.5 million distinct CDR3 sequences, with approximately 60% occurring only once. Between the trimmed V and J ends, which lost 5 bases and 4 bases, there was a span of 17 bases. Germline CDR1 and CDR2: SEHNR and FQNEAQ (reference sequence). The CDR3 totals 15 residues.

Material for sequencing was blood. This receptor was identified in a man aged 18 to 35 in good health. V and J are TRBV7-9 and TRBJ1-1, with a weak D call TRBD1 (5 bases). The CDR3, as DNA: TGTGCCAGCAGCCTACGCAGGGTAGGTCCCACTGAAGCTTTCTTT. Translated: CASSLRRVGPTEAFF.